These T cell receptor beta chains were read from a single sample in a study of blood T cell repertoires in COVID-19. Libraries were prepared by immunoSEQ multiplex PCR; TCRdb keeps only in-frame clonotypes and omits some of them. Of 200,000 to 250,000 clones in the sample, 86% were seen once. Sequencing was done on a sample of PBMCs or T cells enriched from blood (not recorded which). The receptors shown here come from a man in his forties or fifties who had recovered from COVID-19. Both conserved end residues are part of each CDR3. D genes are given only for firm matches. Clone size appears in some rows only: once, few, many, or a class for an expanded clone.

J: TRBJ1-1
size: .
D: .
V: TRBV2
DNA: TGTGCCAGCAGTGTGGCGGTTAACACTGAAGCTTTCTTT
CDR3: CASSVAVNTEAFF

J: TRBJ2-3
size: .
D: TRBD2
V: TRBV28
DNA: TGTGCCAGCAGCAAAACCCCTAGCGGGGGGAGGTATACGCAGTATTTT
CDR3: CASSKTPSGGRYTQYF

J: TRBJ2-1
size: .
D: .
V: TRBV28
DNA: TGTGCCAGCAGTTATGGCACTACCTACAATGAGCAGTTCTTC
CDR3: CASSYGTTYNEQFF

J: TRBJ2-4
size: .
D: .
V: TRBV27
DNA: TGTGCCAGCAGTTTAGCGGCCAAAAACATTCAGTACTTC
CDR3: CASSLAAKNIQYF

J: TRBJ2-6
size: few
D: TRBD1
V: TRBV13
DNA: TGTGCCAGCAGCTCATCCGGGACAGAGGGACCCTCTGGGGCCAACGTCCTGACTTTC
CDR3: CASSSSGTEGPSGANVLTF

J: TRBJ2-5
size: .
D: TRBD1
V: TRBV18
DNA: TGTGCCAGCTCACCTCGACAGGGGGAGACCCAGTACTTC
CDR3: CASSPRQGETQYF

J: TRBJ2-7
size: .
D: TRBD1
V: TRBV28
DNA: TGTGCCAGCAGCCAGACGACAGGGGGCGAGCAGTACTTC
CDR3: CASSQTTGGEQYF

J: TRBJ2-7
size: .
D: TRBD2
V: TRBV14
DNA: TGTGCCAGCAGCCAAGCCCCGACTAGCGGGAGGCCCGAGCAGTACTTC
CDR3: CASSQAPTSGRPEQYF

J: TRBJ2-1
size: .
D: .
V: TRBV7-3
DNA: TGTGCCAGCAGCCCTAGTGGGTCCTACAATGAGCAGTTCTTC
CDR3: CASSPSGSYNEQFF

J: TRBJ1-3
size: .
D: .
V: TRBV5-1
DNA: TGCGCCAGCAGCTTCACGCTATCTGGAAACACCATATATTTT
CDR3: CASSFTLSGNTIYF

J: TRBJ1-2
size: .
D: TRBD1
V: TRBV3-1/TRBV3-2
DNA: TGTGCCAGCAGTCACCGGGACAGGTTTTCCCCTGGGGCCTATGGCTACACCTTC
CDR3: CASSHRDRFSPGAYGYTF

J: TRBJ1-5
size: .
D: .
V: TRBV9
DNA: TGTGCCAGCAGCGTAGCGGGTAGCAATCAGCCCCAGCATTTT
CDR3: CASSVAGSNQPQHF

J: TRBJ1-2
size: once
D: .
V: TRBV25-1
DNA: TGTGCCAGCAGTGATCCCAGGGGAAACTTCTATGGCTACACCTTC
CDR3: CASSDPRGNFYGYTF

J: TRBJ2-5
size: few
D: TRBD2
V: TRBV7-2
DNA: TGTGCCAGCAGCTTAGTTAGCGGGACTGTTCTGGAGACCCAGTACTTC
CDR3: CASSLVSGTVLETQYF

J: TRBJ2-7
size: .
D: TRBD1
V: TRBV27
DNA: TGTGCCAGCAGTTCCCCGGGACAGGGGGCGAAGGAGCAGTACTTC
CDR3: CASSSPGQGAKEQYF

J: TRBJ1-4
size: .
D: TRBD1
V: TRBV19
DNA: TGTGCCGTAACCTCCGGGACAGGGAAAGAAAAACTGTTTTTT
CDR3: CAVTSGTGKEKLFF

J: TRBJ1-2
size: .
D: .
V: TRBV27
DNA: TGTGCCAGCAGTTTTGGAGGAACTAACTATGGCTACACCTTC
CDR3: CASSFGGTNYGYTF

J: TRBJ2-7
size: .
D: .
V: TRBV1
DNA: TGCACCAGCAGCCAACAAGATGGGAGGGATAGCGGGAGCTCCTACGAGCAGTACTTC
CDR3: CTSSQQDGRDSGSSYEQYF

J: TRBJ2-7
size: few
D: .
V: TRBV18
DNA: TGTGCCAGCTCACCAACGGTACAGGGGAGGCACGAGCAGTACTTC
CDR3: CASSPTVQGRHEQYF

J: TRBJ1-1
size: .
D: .
V: TRBV30
DNA: TGTGCCTGGAGGGCCACCGGCGGGGAAGCTTTCTTT
CDR3: CAWRATGGEAFF

J: TRBJ1-1
size: .
D: TRBD1
V: TRBV9
DNA: TGTGCCAGCAGCGACACGACAGGGAGTGAAGCTTTCTTT
CDR3: CASSDTTGSEAFF

J: TRBJ1-3
size: .
D: .
V: TRBV7-9
DNA: TGTGCCAGCAGCTTAGGATACAGCTCTGGAAACACCATATATTTT
CDR3: CASSLGYSSGNTIYF

J: TRBJ2-2
size: .
D: .
V: TRBV2
DNA: TGTGCCAGCAGTACTAGCCGCATGGACACCGGGGAGCTGTTTTTT
CDR3: CASSTSRMDTGELFF

J: TRBJ2-5
size: .
D: .
V: TRBV10-3
DNA: TGTGCCATCAGTGAGAGGGCAGGGGGGGAGACCCAGTACTTC
CDR3: CAISERAGGETQYF

J: TRBJ1-4
size: .
D: TRBD1
V: TRBV5-1
DNA: TGCGCCAGCAGACGACAGGGGGTCTATGCAACTAATGAAAAACTGTTTTTT
CDR3: CASRRQGVYATNEKLFF

J: TRBJ1-2
size: .
D: .
V: TRBV27
DNA: TGTGCCAGCGGGGAGTTCTATGGCTACACCTTC
CDR3: CASGEFYGYTF

J: TRBJ2-3
size: .
D: TRBD2
V: TRBV5-4
DNA: TGTGCCAGCAGGTTGGGGCTAGCGGGAGGTCCAGATACGCAGTATTTT
CDR3: CASRLGLAGGPDTQYF

J: TRBJ1-6
size: .
D: TRBD1
V: TRBV5-6
DNA: TGTGCCAGCAGCTTAAAGACAGGGGGATCCTATAATTCACCCCTCCACTTT
CDR3: CASSLKTGGSYNSPLHF

J: TRBJ1-2
size: .
D: .
V: TRBV10-3
DNA: TGTGCCATCAGTGAGGAGGGTGGAGACTATGGCTACACCTTC
CDR3: CAISEEGGDYGYTF

J: TRBJ1-2
size: .
D: TRBD1
V: TRBV7-2
DNA: TGTGCCAGCAGCTACGGACAGGGAGCTAACTATGGCTACACCTTC
CDR3: CASSYGQGANYGYTF

J: TRBJ2-1
size: .
D: .
V: TRBV30
DNA: TGTGCCTGGAGTGAATCCGTTCGTGAGCAGTTCTTC
CDR3: CAWSESVREQFF

J: TRBJ1-1
size: .
D: .
V: TRBV7-2
DNA: TGTGCCAGCAGCTTACTTGGGGGCCCCCCGGGAGCTTTCTTT
CDR3: CASSLLGGPPGAFF

J: TRBJ1-5
size: .
D: TRBD1
V: TRBV5-4
DNA: TGTGCCAGCGAGCTTGGGGGTACAGGGGGCAATCAGCCCCAGCATTTT
CDR3: CASELGGTGGNQPQHF

J: TRBJ2-1
size: .
D: .
V: TRBV24-1
DNA: TGTGCCACACGCGCCGCCGACACCAATGAGCAGTTCTTC
CDR3: CATRAADTNEQFF

J: TRBJ1-2
size: .
D: .
V: TRBV10-3
DNA: TGTGCCATCAGCTTCCAGGACAGTTCTAACTATGGCTACACCTTC
CDR3: CAISFQDSSNYGYTF

J: TRBJ1-1
size: .
D: .
V: TRBV27
DNA: TGTGCCAGCAGTTTATCGGGGTGGGGCCGGACTGAAGCTTTCTTT
CDR3: CASSLSGWGRTEAFF

J: TRBJ1-1
size: .
D: .
V: TRBV6-5
DNA: TGTGCCAGCACCCCCGCCGGGGTGGGCACTGAAGCTTTCTTT
CDR3: CASTPAGVGTEAFF

J: TRBJ1-2
size: .
D: TRBD1
V: TRBV4-1
DNA: TGCGCCAGCAGCCAAGGTCGCCGGAGGACAGGGGGCTCGAGTGGCTACACCTTC
CDR3: CASSQGRRRTGGSSGYTF

J: TRBJ2-7
size: .
D: .
V: TRBV6-5
DNA: TGTGCCAGCAATCGACAGGGCCGCGGGGACGAGCAGTACTTC
CDR3: CASNRQGRGDEQYF

J: TRBJ1-1
size: .
D: .
V: TRBV9
DNA: TGTGCCAGCAGCGCCCGACAGTATACTGAAGCTTTCTTT
CDR3: CASSARQYTEAFF

J: TRBJ2-1
size: .
D: TRBD2
V: TRBV5-4
DNA: TGTGCCAGCAGCTTCCAGCGGGGTCTGGCTGAGCAGTTCTTC
CDR3: CASSFQRGLAEQFF

J: TRBJ2-3
size: .
D: TRBD2
V: TRBV3-1/TRBV3-2
DNA: TGTGCCAGCAGCCAAGAGCCCAGCGGGGGGGCCTCAGATACGCAGTATTTT
CDR3: CASSQEPSGGASDTQYF

J: TRBJ1-4
size: .
D: TRBD1
V: TRBV5-1
DNA: TGCGCCAGCAGCTCAGGGGGTTATGACAATGAAAAACTGTTTTTT
CDR3: CASSSGGYDNEKLFF

J: TRBJ2-7
size: .
D: .
V: TRBV7-2
DNA: TGTGCCAGCAGCCCTGGACAGTCGAGCTCCTACGAGCAGTACTTC
CDR3: CASSPGQSSSYEQYF

J: TRBJ2-5
size: once
D: .
V: TRBV7-3
DNA: TGTGCCAGCAGCTCCCTGGGCGGGGAGACCCAGTACTTC
CDR3: CASSSLGGETQYF

J: TRBJ1-5
size: .
D: TRBD1
V: TRBV29-1
DNA: TGCAGCGTTGAAGAGAGGGGGCTTGATACTCAGCCCCAGCATTTT
CDR3: CSVEERGLDTQPQHF

J: TRBJ1-3
size: .
D: .
V: TRBV9
DNA: TGTGCCAGCAGCGTAGGCAGGGTAAACACCATATATTTT
CDR3: CASSVGRVNTIYF

J: TRBJ2-1
size: .
D: .
V: TRBV29-1
DNA: TGCAGCGGGGCCCGAAGCTCCTACAATGAGCAGTTCTTC
CDR3: CSGARSSYNEQFF